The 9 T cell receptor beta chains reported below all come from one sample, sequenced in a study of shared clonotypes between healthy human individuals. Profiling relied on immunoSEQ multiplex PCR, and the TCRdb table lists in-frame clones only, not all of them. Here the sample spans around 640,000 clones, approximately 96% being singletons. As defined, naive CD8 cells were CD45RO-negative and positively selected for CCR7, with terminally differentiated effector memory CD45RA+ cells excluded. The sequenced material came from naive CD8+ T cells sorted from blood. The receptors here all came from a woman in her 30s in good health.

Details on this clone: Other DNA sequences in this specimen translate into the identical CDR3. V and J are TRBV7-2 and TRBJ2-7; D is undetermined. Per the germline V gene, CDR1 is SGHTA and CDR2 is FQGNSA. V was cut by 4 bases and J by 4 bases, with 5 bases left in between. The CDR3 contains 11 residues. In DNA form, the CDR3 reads TGTGCCAGCAGCTACACGTACGAGCAGTACTTC. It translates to CASSYTYEQYF.

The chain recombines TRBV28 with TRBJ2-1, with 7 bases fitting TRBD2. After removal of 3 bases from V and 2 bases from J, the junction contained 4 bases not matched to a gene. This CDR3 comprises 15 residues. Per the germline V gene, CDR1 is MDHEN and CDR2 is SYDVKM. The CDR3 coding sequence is TGTGCCAGCAGTTTCGGTGCGGGGGCCTACAATGAGCAGTTCTTC. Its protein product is CASSFGAGAYNEQFF. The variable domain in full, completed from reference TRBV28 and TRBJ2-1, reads DVKVTQSSRYLVKRTGEKVFLECVQDMDHENMFWYRQDPGLGLRLIYFSYDVKMKEKGDIPEGYSVSREKKERFSLILESASTNQTSMYLCASSFGAGAYNEQFFGPGTRLTVL.

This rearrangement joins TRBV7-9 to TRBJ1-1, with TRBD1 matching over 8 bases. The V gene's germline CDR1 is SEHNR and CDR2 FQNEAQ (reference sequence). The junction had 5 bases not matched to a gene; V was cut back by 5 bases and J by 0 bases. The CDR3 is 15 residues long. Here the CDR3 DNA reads TGTGCCAGCAGCGCCGGACAGGGACTGAACACTGAAGCTTTCTTT. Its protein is CASSAGQGLNTEAFF.

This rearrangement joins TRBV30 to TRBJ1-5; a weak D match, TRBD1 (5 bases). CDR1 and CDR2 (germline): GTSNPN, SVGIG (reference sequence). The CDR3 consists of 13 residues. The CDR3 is CATGETSNQPQHF. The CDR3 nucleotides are TGTGCTACGGGGGAAACTAGCAATCAGCCCCAGCATTTT.

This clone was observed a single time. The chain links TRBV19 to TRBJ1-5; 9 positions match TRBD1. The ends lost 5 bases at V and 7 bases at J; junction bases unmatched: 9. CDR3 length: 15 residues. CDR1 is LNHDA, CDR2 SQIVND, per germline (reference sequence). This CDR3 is CASSSRTGELQPQHF. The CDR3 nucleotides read TGTGCCAGTAGTTCCCGGACAGGGGAGTTACAGCCCCAGCATTTT.

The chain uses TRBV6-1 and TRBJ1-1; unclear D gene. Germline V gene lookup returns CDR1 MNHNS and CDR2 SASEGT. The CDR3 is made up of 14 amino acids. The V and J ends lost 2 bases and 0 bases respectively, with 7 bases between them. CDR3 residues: CASSESHLNTEAFF. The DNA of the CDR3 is TGTGCCAGCAGTGAAAGTCATTTGAACACTGAAGCTTTCTTT.

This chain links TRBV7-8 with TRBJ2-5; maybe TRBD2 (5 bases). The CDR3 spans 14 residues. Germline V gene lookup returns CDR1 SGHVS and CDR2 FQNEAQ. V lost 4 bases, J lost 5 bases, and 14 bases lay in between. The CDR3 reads CASSYQAVGETQYF. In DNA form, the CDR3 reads TGTGCCAGCAGCTATCAAGCGGTGGGGGAGACCCAGTACTTC.

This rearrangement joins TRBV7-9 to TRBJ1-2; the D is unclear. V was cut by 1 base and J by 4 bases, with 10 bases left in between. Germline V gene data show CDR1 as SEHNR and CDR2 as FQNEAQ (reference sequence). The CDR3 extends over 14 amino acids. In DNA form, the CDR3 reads TGTGCCAGCAGCTTAGTGGGCGACCCCTATGGCTACACCTTC. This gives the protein CASSLVGDPYGYTF.

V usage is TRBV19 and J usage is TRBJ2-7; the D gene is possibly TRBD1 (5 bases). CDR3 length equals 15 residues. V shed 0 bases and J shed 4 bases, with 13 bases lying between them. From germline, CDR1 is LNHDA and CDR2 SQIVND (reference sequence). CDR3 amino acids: CASSIDLGRAYEQYF. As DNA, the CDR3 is TGTGCCAGTAGTATAGATCTCGGCAGGGCTTACGAGCAGTACTTC.